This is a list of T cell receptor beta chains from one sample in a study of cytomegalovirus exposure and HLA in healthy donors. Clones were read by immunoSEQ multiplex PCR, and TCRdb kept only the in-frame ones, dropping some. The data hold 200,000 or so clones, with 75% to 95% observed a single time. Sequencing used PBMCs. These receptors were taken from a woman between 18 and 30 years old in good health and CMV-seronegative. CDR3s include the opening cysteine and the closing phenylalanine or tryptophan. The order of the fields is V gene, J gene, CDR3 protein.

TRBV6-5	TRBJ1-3	CASSYLRGTGNTIYF
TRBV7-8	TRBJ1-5	CASAVELNQPQHF
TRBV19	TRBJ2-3	CASSIRLAGFTDTQYF
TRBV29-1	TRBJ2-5	CSVARSNGGETQYF
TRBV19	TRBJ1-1	CASSIRGLKAFF
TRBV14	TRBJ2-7	CASSQAGYEQYF
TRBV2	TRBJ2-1	CASSEAGTPLVNEQFF
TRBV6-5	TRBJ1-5	CASSLGQGNQPQHF
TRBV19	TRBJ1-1	CASSMLTGGVRHTEAFF
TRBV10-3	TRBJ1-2	CAISDSGTNYGYTF
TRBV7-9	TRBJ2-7	CASSLSGTGGYEQYF
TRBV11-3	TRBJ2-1	CASSPRACVDCNEQFF
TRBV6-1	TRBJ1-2	CASRDRDSAKQHYTF
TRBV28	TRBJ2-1	CASRPRTGQAYNEQFF
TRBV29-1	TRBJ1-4	CTPLLRVEKLFF
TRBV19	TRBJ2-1	CASSIVAGEGNEQFF
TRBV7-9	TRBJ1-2	CASSEGWGYTF
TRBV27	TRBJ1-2	CASSPTGSYGYTF
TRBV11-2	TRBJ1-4	CASSRWAGDGYEKLFF
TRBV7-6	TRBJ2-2	CASSIRLAGTTGELFF
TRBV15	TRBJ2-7	CATSRELSLSGLEQYF
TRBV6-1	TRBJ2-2	CASSRLAGPTGELFF
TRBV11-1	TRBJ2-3	CASSSGTSTDTQYF
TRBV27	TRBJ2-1	CASARAANEQFF
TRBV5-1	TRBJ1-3	CASSLEGQGSSGNTIYF
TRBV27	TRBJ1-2	CASSLGTGWSYTF
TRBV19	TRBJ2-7	CASATGTGGYEQYF
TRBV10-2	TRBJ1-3	CASRYSGQEAGGNTIYF
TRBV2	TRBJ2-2	CASSGSGVTGELFF
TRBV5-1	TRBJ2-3	CASSLEGLARVDTQYF
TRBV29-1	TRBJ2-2	CSVGATGELFF
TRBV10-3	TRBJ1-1	CAMSQAGNTEAFF
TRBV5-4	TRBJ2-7	CASSSGPGLAGSYEQYF
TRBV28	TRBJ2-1	CASSSQAGGPYNEQFF
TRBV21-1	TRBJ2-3	CASSGLLADTQYF
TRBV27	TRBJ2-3	CASSLSSVLVGGGSTDTQYF
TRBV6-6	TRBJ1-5	CASGGLAQPQHF
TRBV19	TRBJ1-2	CASSATGSDYGYTF
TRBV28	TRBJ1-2	CASDGGRGNYGYTF
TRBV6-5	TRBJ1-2	CASSDGQTNGYTF
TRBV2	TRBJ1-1	CASSRGQGSTEAFF
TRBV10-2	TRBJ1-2	CASRPGQGSYGYTF
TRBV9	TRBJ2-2	CASSVAVTGELFF
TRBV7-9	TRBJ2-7	CASSLTESPYEQYF
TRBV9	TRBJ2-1	CASSALGIQDEQFF
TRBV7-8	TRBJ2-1	CASSISGSNNEQFF
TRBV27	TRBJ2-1	CASSFSGGRTNNEQFF
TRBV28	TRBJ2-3	CASSLFRGTQYF
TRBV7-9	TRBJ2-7	CASRGSGSEQYF
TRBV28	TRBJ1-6	CASSLLVTVGRQNSPLHF
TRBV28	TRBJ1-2	CASRPTGPPGNYGYTF
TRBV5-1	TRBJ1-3	CASSLSGTGDSGNTIYF
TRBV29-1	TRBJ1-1	CSGESGQAAFF
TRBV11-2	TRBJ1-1	CASSLVIPGVQAFF
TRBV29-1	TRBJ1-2	CSVGHLGGGNGYTF
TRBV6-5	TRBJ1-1	CASSRKTGGGTEAFF
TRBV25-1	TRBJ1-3	CAVGGVGNTIYF